This T cell receptor beta chain was captured in a study of T-cell reconstitution after alpha-beta-depleted transplantation in children. Whole-study results and caveats: Elevated TCRbeta diversity at day 60 was traced, in some patients, to surviving recipient T cells and thymic progenitors.

Unique molecular identifiers were built into the TCRbeta library. TCRdb passed the PCR reads through MiXCR, listing each CDR3 protein once. The table includes 250,000 to 400,000 distinct CDR3 sequences, around 25% detected once. Regarding this clonotype: The antigen is undetermined.

The CDR3 has 15 residues. Germline V gene data show CDR1 as SGHTA and CDR2 as FQGTGA. The V gene end was trimmed by 0 bases and the J gene end by 4 bases; junction bases not matched to a gene: 3. The source of this sequence is a male patient under 18 who had a stem cell transplant for acute lymphoblastic leukemia, so the T cells may come from the graft donor. The chain is built from TRBV7-3 and TRBJ1-1; 9 positions match TRBD1. The source was PBMCs, mostly from graft donor cells, collected 180 days after TCRalphabeta/CD19-depleted stem cell transplant. The CDR3 sequence: CASSLTGTGTTEAFF. The CDR3 DNA reads as TGTGCCAGCAGCTTAACGGGGACAGGGACCACTGAAGCTTTCTTT.